This TCR beta chain was observed in a study of T cells in Graves' hyperthyroidism and ophthalmopathy. This clonotype was detected only a few times. RNA transcripts provided the source from which TCR beta CDR3 regions were amplified. Initially, a first-round RT-PCR of the TCR CDR3 employed the HTBI primer set. TCRdb re-analysed the multiplex PCR reads in MiXCR, keeping a single row per CDR3 protein. Of about 660,000 distinct CDR3 sequences listed, 40% to 55% were seen once; the top ten hold more than 7%. Sequenced sample: peripheral blood or thyroid tissue (not recorded which). The receptor was derived from an adult man with Graves' disease, either hyperthyroidism or ophthalmopathy (not recorded which).

The chain's CDR3 is CASSRAGQDSGNTIYF. Written as DNA, the CDR3 is TGTGCCAGCAGCCGTGCCGGACAGGACTCTGGAAACACCATATATTTT. This sequence joins TRBV11-2 and TRBJ1-3; 7 bases match TRBD1. The ends lost 5 bases at V and 0 bases at J; junction bases unmatched: 7. Germline V gene lookup returns CDR1 SGHAT and CDR2 FQNNGV. This CDR3 contains 16 residues. Drawing the rest from reference TRBV11-2 and TRBJ1-3, the complete variable domain is EAGVAQSPRYKIIEKRQSVAFWCNPISGHATLYWYQQILGQGPKLLIQFQNNGVVDDSQLPKDRFSAERLKGVDSTLKIQPAKLEDSAVYLCASSRAGQDSGNTIYFGEGSWLTVV.